A single sample is the source of the 9 T cell receptor beta chains below, sequenced in a study of T cell responses to AZD1222 COVID-19 vaccine. Generated by immunoSEQ multiplex PCR, the TCRdb table keeps only in-frame clones and is missing some. This table holds about 180,000 clones, about 89% found once. The source was peripheral blood, collected on day 0 of AZD1222 vaccination. The receptors derive from an adult in good health.

The J gene is TRBJ2-1, the V gene TRBV28; the D gene is possibly TRBD2 (5 bases). Looked up from germline, CDR1 is MDHEN and CDR2 is SYDVKM. CDR3 length equals 14 residues. The V gene lost 11 bases and the J gene lost 3 bases, with 17 bases spanning the gap. The CDR3 here is CALGGADLYNEQFF. The CDR3 DNA follows: TGTGCCCTAGGAGGCGCCGACCTCTACAATGAGCAGTTCTTC. Complete variable domain (other parts from reference TRBV28 and TRBJ2-1): DVKVTQSSRYLVKRTGEKVFLECVQDMDHENMFWYRQDPGLGLRLIYFSYDVKMKEKGDIPEGYSVSREKKERFSLILESASTNQTSMYLCALGGADLYNEQFFGPGTRLTVL.

The chain is built from TRBV15 and TRBJ2-2, with TRBD1 as a possible D gene (6 bases). The CDR3 is 15 residues long. V was pared by 1 base and J by 6 bases, with 12 bases between. The germline gives CDR1 LNHNV, CDR2 YYDKDF (reference sequence). CDR3 in DNA: TGTGCCACCAGCAGAGCCCTAACAGGGCCCGGGGAGCTGTTTTTT. It specifies CATSRALTGPGELFF.

The chain is built from TRBV3-1 (or the pseudogene TRBV3-2) and TRBJ2-1; D is possibly TRBD2 (5 bases). Germline V CDR1 and CDR2: LGHDT, YNNKEL (reference sequence). V lost 1 base to trimming and J lost 2 bases, with 18 bases between them. The CDR3 sequence is 18 residues long. In nucleotides, the CDR3 is TGTGCCAGCAGCCAAGTAACAGCTAGGCGGGCTCCCTACAATGAGCAGTTCTTC. Its protein product is CASSQVTARRAPYNEQFF.

This chain joins TRBV5-1 and TRBJ2-3; 10 bases map to TRBD2. The trim removed 5 bases at V and 5 bases at J, leaving 8 bases unmatched. Germline values: CDR1 SGHRS, CDR2 YFSETQ. The CDR3 runs to 15 residues. The CDR3 is CASRRSSGREDTQYF. The DNA for the CDR3 is TGCGCCAGCAGGAGGTCGAGCGGGAGGGAAGATACGCAGTATTTT.

This chain joins TRBV11-1 and TRBJ2-5, with 8 bases fitting TRBD2. J was trimmed by 4 bases and V by 0 bases; bases with no gene match: 1. The CDR3 sequence is 14 residues long. Germline V gives CDR1 SGHAT, CDR2 FQDESV (reference sequence). The CDR3: CASSLAAGGETQYF. CDR3 in DNA: TGTGCCAGCAGCTTAGCGGCGGGGGGAGAGACCCAGTACTTC.

V gene TRBV7-2 combines with J gene TRBJ2-1, with TRBD2 identical over 12 bases. CDR1 is SGHTA, CDR2 FQGNSA, per germline. CDR3 length equals 17 residues. V gave up 6 bases and J gave up 8 bases; unmatched junction bases: 14. CDR3 in amino acids: CASRPAASGRGRDEQFF. The DNA for the CDR3 is TGTGCCAGCAGGCCGGCGGCTAGCGGGAGGGGTAGGGATGAGCAGTTCTTC.

The chain couples TRBV6-5 to TRBJ1-5; possibly TRBD1 for D (5 bases). The V and J ends lost 7 bases and 3 bases respectively, with 16 bases between them. The germline V gene has CDR1 MNHEY and CDR2 SVGAGI. There are 15 residues in the CDR3. The CDR3 nucleotides read TGTGCCAGCAAACGGGGCGCTGGGAACAATCAGCCCCAGCATTTT. Its translation: CASKRGAGNNQPQHF.

The chain employs TRBV5-1 and TRBJ1-3; 7 bases fit TRBD1. Germline V CDR1 and CDR2: SGHRS, YFSETQ. CDR3 length: 12 amino acids. V was pared by 4 bases and J by 10 bases, with 5 bases of the junction left unmatched. The CDR3 protein is CASSDTGETIYF. Here the CDR3 DNA reads TGCGCCAGCAGCGATACAGGGGAAACCATATATTTT.

This chain connects TRBV10-3 to TRBJ1-1; D possibly corresponds to TRBD1 (6 bases). The germline V gene has CDR1 ENHRY and CDR2 SYGVKD. V shed 0 bases and J shed 0 bases, with 11 bases lying between them. The CDR3 is 16 residues long. CDR3 nucleotides: TGTGCCATCAGTGAGTCAGGACAGCCTATGAACACTGAAGCTTTCTTT. Amino acids: CAISESGQPMNTEAFF.